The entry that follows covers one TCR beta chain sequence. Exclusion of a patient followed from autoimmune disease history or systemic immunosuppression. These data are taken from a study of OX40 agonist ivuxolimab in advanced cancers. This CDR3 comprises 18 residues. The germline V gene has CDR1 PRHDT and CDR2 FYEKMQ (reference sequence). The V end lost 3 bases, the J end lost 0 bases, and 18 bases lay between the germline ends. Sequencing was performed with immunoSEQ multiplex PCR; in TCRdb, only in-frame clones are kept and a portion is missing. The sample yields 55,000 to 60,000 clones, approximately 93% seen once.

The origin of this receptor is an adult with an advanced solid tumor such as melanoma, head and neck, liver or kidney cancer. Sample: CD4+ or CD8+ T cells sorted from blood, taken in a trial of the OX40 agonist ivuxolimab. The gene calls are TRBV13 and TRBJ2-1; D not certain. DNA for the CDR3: TGTGCCAGCAGCTTGATTGAGCCCACGAAGGGCTCCTACAATGAGCAGTTCTTC. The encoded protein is CASSLIEPTKGSYNEQFF.